The 15 T cell receptor beta chains below were found in one sample sequenced in a study of blood T cell repertoires in COVID-19. TCRdb's table, derived via immunoSEQ multiplex PCR, lists solely in-frame clones and lacks some. The table has about 320,000 clones, roughly 85% seen once; the top ten hold around 7.2%. The sample taken for sequencing was peripheral blood. The origin of the receptors is a human donor in a cohort sampled during active COVID-19.

This chain uses TRBV5-6 with TRBJ1-2; 7 bases line up with TRBD1. Germline CDR1 SGHDT, CDR2 YYEEEE. V was clipped by 4 bases and J by 6 bases; unmatched bases: 9. The CDR3 is 14 residues long. CDR3 bases: TGTGCCAGCAGCGTACTACAGGGGAAGAATGGCTACACCTTC. This encodes CASSVLQGKNGYTF.

The gene calls are TRBV7-3 and TRBJ2-3, with 9 bases identical to TRBD2. CDR3 length: 17 residues. Per the germline V gene, CDR1 is SGHTA and CDR2 is FQGTGA. Germline trimming cut 2 bases from V and 4 bases from J; bases unmatched to any gene: 10. The DNA for the CDR3 is TGTGCCAGCAGCTTAGGGGTTGGCGGGGGGGCCTCAGATACGCAGTATTTT. Translating gives CASSLGVGGGASDTQYF.

The J gene is TRBJ1-4, the V gene TRBV19, with a possible D match to TRBD1 (5 bases). V was pared by 3 bases and J by 3 bases, with 20 bases between. The CDR3 loop spans 18 amino acids. The germline CDR1 and CDR2 sequences are LNHDA and SQIVND (reference sequence). This CDR3 reads CASSIGFRGASANEKLFF. DNA of the CDR3: TGTGCCAGTAGTATCGGTTTTAGGGGCGCATCGGCTAATGAAAAACTGTTTTTT.

This sequence joins TRBV25-1 and TRBJ1-2, with 7 bases matching TRBD1. Looked up from germline, CDR1 is MGHDK and CDR2 is SYGVNS. V was pared by 1 base and J by 4 bases, with 3 bases of the junction left unmatched. The CDR3 is made up of 14 amino acids. The CDR3 reads CASSESDRIYGYTF. CDR3 DNA: TGTGCCAGCAGTGAATCGGACAGGATCTATGGCTACACCTTC.

The chain recombines TRBV9 with TRBJ2-7, with D tentatively TRBD2 (7 bases). CDR3 size: 14 residues. Germline-derived CDR1 and CDR2 are SGDLS and YYNGEE. V lost 4 bases, J lost 2 bases, and 13 bases lay in between. Here the CDR3 reads CASSRGGEAYEQYF. CDR3 bases: TGTGCCAGCAGCCGAGGGGGGGAGGCCTACGAGCAGTACTTC. The variable domain in full, with the rest retrieved from reference TRBV9 and TRBJ2-7, is DSGVTQTPKHLITATGQRVTLRCSPRSGDLSVYWYQQSLDQGLQFLIQYYNGEERAKGNILERFSAQQFPDLHSELNLSSLELGDSALYFCASSRGGEAYEQYFGPGTRLTVT.

The V gene is TRBV14, the J gene TRBJ2-3, with D perhaps TRBD1 (5 bases). Germline V lookup: CDR1 SGHDN, CDR2 FVKESK. Deletions cut 3 bases from V and 4 bases from J, with 5 bases between. This CDR3 is 12 amino acids long. DNA of the CDR3: TGTGCCAGCAGCCACAGGGCAGATACGCAGTATTTT. Encoded protein: CASSHRADTQYF.

The chain carries TRBV25-1 and TRBJ1-1, with 9 bases lining up with TRBD1. Germline CDR1 is MGHDK and CDR2 is SYGVNS. This CDR3 comprises 17 residues. V trimming: 1 base; J trimming: 6 bases; junction bases outside the gene matches: 12. The CDR3 loop is CASSEWDRVKGDPEAFF. The CDR3 DNA is TGTGCCAGCAGTGAATGGGACAGGGTAAAAGGGGACCCTGAAGCTTTCTTT.

The gene calls are TRBV18 and TRBJ1-1; a weak D match, TRBD1 (5 bases). CDR1 KGHSH and CDR2 LQKENI come from the germline V gene. The V gene lost 0 bases and the J gene lost 2 bases, with 10 bases spanning the gap. CDR3 length: 15 residues. CDR3 sequence reads: CASSPPVGANTEAFF. In DNA, the CDR3 is TGTGCCAGCTCACCACCGGTAGGGGCTAACACTGAAGCTTTCTTT.

The CDR3 here is CASSQDRDSSRGQPQHF. DNA of the CDR3: TGTGCCAGCAGCCAAGACAGGGATTCGAGTAGAGGTCAGCCCCAGCATTTT. J is TRBJ1-5 and V is TRBV3-1 (or the pseudogene TRBV3-2), with a possible D match to TRBD1 (5 bases). Germline assignment: CDR1 LGHDT and CDR2 YNNKEL (reference sequence). The V end lost 0 bases, the J end lost 6 bases, and 18 bases lay between the germline ends. This CDR3 has 17 amino acids.

Details on this clone: The junction departs from the called germline gene at one end, perhaps through a read error. The chain carries TRBV5-1 and TRBJ2-1; the match to TRBD2 covers 8 bases. Germline-derived CDR1 and CDR2 are SGHRS and YFSETQ. CDR3 length equals 15 residues. CDR3 DNA sequence: TGCGCCACCAGCCGGGGGGGGAGCTCCTACAATGAGCAGTTCTTC. Residues: CATSRGGSSYNEQFF.

V is TRBV19 and J is TRBJ1-4, with 9 positions matching TRBD1. Germline V gives CDR1 LNHDA, CDR2 SQIVND (reference sequence). This CDR3 is 15 amino acids long. V was pared by 5 bases and J by 8 bases, with 9 bases of the junction left unmatched. This CDR3 is CASSPPGQGHEKLFF. CDR3 in DNA: TGTGCCAGTAGTCCCCCGGGACAGGGACACGAAAAACTGTTTTTT.

The V call is TRBV27, the J call TRBJ1-6; D may be TRBD1 (5 bases). Germline assignment: CDR1 MNHEY and CDR2 SMNVEV (reference sequence). The CDR3 totals 16 residues. V gave up 1 base and J gave up 6 bases, with 13 bases separating them. Written as DNA, the CDR3 is TGTGCCAGCAGTTTATTAAGCAGGGCAGCTAATTCACCCCTCCACTTT. Translated, it gives CASSLLSRAANSPLHF.

The V and J genes are TRBV5-1 and TRBJ2-3; weak D call: TRBD1 (5 bases). This CDR3 is built from 15 residues. Germline-derived CDR1 and CDR2 are SGHRS and YFSETQ. Trimming removed 5 bases from V and 3 bases from J, with 16 bases in between. CDR3 in amino acids: CASRTDGGATDTQYF. In DNA, the CDR3 is TGCGCCAGCAGGACGGACGGTGGGGCGACAGATACGCAGTATTTT.

This CDR3 is CASSDRDRLGEKLFF. The DNA for the CDR3 is TGTGCCAGCAGCGACCGGGACAGACTAGGTGAAAAACTGTTTTTT. The rearrangement joins TRBV5-4 to TRBJ1-4; 7 nucleotides agree with TRBD1. This CDR3 contains 15 residues. CDR1 and CDR2 (germline): SGHNT, YYREEE (reference sequence). J was trimmed by 7 bases and V by 4 bases; bases with no gene match: 10.

This sequence joins TRBV5-1 and TRBJ2-5, with unresolved D. CDR1 is SGHRS, CDR2 YFSETQ, per germline. V dropped 0 bases and J dropped 6 bases, with 6 bases sitting between them. The CDR3 totals 12 residues. The CDR3 DNA reads as TGCGCCAGCAGCTTGGTATCCCAGACCCAGTACTTC. Protein: CASSLVSQTQYF.